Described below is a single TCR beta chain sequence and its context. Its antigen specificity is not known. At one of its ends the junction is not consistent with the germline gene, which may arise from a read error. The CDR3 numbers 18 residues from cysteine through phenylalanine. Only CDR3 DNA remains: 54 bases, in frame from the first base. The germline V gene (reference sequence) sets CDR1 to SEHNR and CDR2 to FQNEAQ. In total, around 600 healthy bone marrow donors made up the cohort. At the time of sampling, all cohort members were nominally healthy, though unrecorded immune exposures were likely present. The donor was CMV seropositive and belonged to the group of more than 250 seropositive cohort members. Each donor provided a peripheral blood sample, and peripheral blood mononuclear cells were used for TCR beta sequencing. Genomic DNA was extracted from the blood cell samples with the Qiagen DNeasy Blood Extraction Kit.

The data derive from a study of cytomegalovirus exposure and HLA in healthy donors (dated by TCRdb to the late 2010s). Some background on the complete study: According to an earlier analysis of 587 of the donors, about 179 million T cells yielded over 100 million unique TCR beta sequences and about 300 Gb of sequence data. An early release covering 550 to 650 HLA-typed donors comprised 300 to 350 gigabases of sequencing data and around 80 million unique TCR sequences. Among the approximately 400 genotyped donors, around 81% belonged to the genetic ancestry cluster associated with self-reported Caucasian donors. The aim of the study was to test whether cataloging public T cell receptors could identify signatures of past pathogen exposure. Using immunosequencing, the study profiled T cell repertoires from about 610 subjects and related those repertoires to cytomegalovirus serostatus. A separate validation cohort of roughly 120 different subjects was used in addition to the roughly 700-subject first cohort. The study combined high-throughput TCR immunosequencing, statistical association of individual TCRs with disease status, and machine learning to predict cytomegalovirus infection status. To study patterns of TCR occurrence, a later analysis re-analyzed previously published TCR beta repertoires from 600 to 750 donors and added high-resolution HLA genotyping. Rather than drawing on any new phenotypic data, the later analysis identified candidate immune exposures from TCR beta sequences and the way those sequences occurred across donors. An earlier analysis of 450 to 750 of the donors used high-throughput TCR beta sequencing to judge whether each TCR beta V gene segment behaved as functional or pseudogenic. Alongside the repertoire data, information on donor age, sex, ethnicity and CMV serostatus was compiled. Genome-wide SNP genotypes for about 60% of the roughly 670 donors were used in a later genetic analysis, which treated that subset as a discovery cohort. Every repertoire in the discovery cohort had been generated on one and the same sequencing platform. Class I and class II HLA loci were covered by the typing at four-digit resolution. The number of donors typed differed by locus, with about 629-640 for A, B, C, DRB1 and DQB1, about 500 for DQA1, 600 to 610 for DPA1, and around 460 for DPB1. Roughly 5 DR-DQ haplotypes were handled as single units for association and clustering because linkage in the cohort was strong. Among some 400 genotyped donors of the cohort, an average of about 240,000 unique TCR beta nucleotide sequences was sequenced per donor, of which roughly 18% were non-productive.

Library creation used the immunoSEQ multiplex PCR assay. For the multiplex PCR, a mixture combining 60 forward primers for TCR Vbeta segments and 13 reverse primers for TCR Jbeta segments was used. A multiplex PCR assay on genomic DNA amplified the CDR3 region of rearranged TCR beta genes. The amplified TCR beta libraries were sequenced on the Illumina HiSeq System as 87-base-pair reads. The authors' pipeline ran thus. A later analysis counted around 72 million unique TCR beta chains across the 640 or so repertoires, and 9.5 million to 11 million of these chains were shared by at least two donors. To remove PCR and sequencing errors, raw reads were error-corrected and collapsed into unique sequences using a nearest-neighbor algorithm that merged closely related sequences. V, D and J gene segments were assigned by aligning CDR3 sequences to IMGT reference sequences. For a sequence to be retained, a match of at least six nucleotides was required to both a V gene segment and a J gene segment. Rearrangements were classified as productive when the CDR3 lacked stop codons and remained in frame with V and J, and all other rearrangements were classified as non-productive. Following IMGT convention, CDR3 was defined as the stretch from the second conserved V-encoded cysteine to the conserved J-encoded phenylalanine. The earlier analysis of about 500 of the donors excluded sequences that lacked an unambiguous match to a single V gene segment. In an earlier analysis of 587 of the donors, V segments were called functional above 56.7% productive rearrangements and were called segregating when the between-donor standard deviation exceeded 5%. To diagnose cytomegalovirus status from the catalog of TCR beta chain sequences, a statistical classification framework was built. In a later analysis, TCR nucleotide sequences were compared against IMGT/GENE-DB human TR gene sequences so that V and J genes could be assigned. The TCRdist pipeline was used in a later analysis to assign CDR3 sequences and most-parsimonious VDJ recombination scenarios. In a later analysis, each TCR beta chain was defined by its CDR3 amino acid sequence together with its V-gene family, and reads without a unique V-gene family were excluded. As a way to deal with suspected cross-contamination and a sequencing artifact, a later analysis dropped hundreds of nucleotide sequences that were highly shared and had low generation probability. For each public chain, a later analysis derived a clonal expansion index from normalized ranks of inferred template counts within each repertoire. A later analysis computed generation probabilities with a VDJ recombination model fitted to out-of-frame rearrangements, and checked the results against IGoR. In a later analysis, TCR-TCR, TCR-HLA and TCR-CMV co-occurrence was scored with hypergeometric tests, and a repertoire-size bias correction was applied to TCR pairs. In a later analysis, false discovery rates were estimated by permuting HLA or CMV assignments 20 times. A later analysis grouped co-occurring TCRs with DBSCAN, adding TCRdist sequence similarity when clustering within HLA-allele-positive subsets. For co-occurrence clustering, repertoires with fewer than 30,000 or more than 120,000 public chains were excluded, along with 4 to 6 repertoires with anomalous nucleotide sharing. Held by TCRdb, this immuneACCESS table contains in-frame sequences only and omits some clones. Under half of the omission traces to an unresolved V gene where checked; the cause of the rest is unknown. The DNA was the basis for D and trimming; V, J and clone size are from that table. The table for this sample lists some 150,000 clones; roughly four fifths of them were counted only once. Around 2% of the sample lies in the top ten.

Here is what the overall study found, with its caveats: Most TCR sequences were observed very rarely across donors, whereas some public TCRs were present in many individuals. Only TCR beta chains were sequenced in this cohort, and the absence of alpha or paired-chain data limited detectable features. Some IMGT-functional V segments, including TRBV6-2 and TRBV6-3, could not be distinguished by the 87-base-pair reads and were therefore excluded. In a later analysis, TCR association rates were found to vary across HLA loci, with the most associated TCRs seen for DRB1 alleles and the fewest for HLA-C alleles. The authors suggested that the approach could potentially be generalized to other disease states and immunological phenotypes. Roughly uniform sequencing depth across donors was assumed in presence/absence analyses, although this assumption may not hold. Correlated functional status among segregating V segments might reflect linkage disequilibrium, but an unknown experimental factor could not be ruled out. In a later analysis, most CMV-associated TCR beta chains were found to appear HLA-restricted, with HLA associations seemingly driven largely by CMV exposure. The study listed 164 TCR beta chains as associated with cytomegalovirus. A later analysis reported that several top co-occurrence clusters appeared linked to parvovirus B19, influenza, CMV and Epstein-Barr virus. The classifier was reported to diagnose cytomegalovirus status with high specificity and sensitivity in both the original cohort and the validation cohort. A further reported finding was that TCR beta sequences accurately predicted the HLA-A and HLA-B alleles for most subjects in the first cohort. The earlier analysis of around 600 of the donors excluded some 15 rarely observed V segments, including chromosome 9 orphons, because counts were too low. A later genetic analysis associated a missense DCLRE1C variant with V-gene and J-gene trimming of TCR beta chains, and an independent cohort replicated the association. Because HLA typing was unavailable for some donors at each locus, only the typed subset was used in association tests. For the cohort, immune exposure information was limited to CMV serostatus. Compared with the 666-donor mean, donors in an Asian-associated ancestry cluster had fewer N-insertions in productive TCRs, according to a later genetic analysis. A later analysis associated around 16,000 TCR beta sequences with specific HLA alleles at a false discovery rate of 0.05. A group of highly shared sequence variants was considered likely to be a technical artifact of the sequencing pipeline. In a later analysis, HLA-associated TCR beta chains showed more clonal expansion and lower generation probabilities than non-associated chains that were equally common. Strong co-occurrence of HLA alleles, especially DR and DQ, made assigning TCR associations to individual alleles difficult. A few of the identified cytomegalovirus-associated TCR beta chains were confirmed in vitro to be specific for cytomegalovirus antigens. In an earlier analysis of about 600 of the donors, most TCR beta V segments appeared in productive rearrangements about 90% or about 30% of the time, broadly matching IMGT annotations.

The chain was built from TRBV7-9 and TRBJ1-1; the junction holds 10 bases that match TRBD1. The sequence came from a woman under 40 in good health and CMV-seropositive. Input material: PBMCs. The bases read TGTTCCAGCAGCTCACCGGGACAGGGGAGAGGAATGAACACTGAAGCTTTCTTT. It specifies CSSSSPGQGRGMNTEAFF.